The 28 T cell receptor beta chains listed next were all sequenced from one sample in a study of CD4+ T cells in melanoma. The protocol was immunoSEQ multiplex PCR, while the TCRdb copy is restricted to in-frame clones and leaves out a portion. Found here are about 50,000 clones, approximately 89% of them singletons; the top ten hold 10% to 15%. The specimen sequenced was peripheral blood. The origin of the receptors is a human donor with melanoma.

V is TRBV27 and J is TRBJ2-2; TRBD2 matches 7 bases. From germline, CDR1 is MNHEY and CDR2 SMNVEV (reference sequence). The CDR3 is made up of 14 amino acids. V was pared by 2 bases and J by 5 bases, with 2 bases of the junction left unmatched. CDR3 residues: CASSLVRGTGELFF. For the CDR3, the DNA is TGTGCCAGCAGTTTAGTGCGGGGGACCGGGGAGCTGTTTTTT.

The chain has TRBV11-2 and TRBJ1-2; maybe TRBD1 (5 bases). V lost 4 bases to trimming and J lost 6 bases, with 15 bases between them. This CDR3 region has 14 residues. CDR1 is SGHAT and CDR2 is FQNNGV in the germline V gene. The CDR3 loop reads CASSWAPVGDGYTF. CDR3 coding DNA: TGTGCCAGCAGCTGGGCCCCGGTGGGGGATGGCTACACCTTC.

The chain is built from TRBV19 and TRBJ1-3; 8 nucleotides align to TRBD1. CDR1 and CDR2 (germline): LNHDA, SQIVND (reference sequence). V shed 7 bases, J shed 4 bases, and the junction held 9 bases outside the gene matches. The length of the CDR3 is 15 residues. Here the CDR3 reads CASISDRVGGNTIYF. The CDR3 DNA follows: TGTGCCAGTATCTCGGACAGGGTGGGAGGAAACACCATATATTTT.

The CDR3: CASSEDIISYNSPLHF. CDR3 nucleotide sequence: TGTGCCAGCAGCGAAGACATTATCTCCTATAATTCACCCCTCCACTTT. This chain joins TRBV7-9 and TRBJ1-6; no definite D call. Germline V gene data show CDR1 as SEHNR and CDR2 as FQNEAQ (reference sequence). The length of the CDR3 is 16 residues. The ends were cut back, 5 bases at V and 0 bases at J, with 11 bases in the middle.

This clone was observed a few times. This chain links TRBV10-1 with TRBJ2-4, with TRBD1 as a possible D gene (5 bases). This CDR3 has 15 amino acids. Germline V gene sequence: CDR1 WNHNN, CDR2 SYGVQD (reference sequence). The V end lost 10 bases, the J end lost 2 bases, and 18 bases lay between the germline ends. CDR3 nucleotide sequence: TGCGCCACCCGGTTCAGGGCCCGGCCCAAAAACATTCAGTACTTC. Protein sequence: CATRFRARPKNIQYF.

The chain carries TRBV13 and TRBJ2-5; either TRBD1 or TRBD2 may supply D (5 bases each). Germline V gene lookup returns CDR1 PRHDT and CDR2 FYEKMQ (reference sequence). This CDR3 comprises 13 residues. The V gene lost 5 bases and the J gene lost 2 bases, with 9 bases spanning the gap. CDR3 residues: CASSLGPQETQYF. CDR3 in DNA: TGTGCCAGCAGCCTGGGACCGCAAGAGACCCAGTACTTC.

This clone came up a few times. The chain joins TRBV5-1 to TRBJ1-1; TRBD1 aligns across 7 bases. V shed 8 bases, J shed 4 bases, and the junction held 8 bases outside the gene matches. The CDR3 covers 13 residues. Per germline, CDR1 SGHRS and CDR2 YFSETQ. For the CDR3, the DNA is TGCGCCAGTTATAGACAGGGAGGCACTGAAGCTTTCTTT. Encoded protein: CASYRQGGTEAFF.

The chain joins TRBV4-1 to TRBJ1-4; 9 nucleotides match TRBD1. The ends lost 1 base at V and 6 bases at J; junction bases unmatched: 6. The CDR3 extends over 16 amino acids. Germline V lookup: CDR1 MGHRA, CDR2 YSYEKL. The CDR3 sequence is CASSQANRGPDEKLFF. The CDR3 DNA sequence: TGCGCCAGCAGCCAAGCAAACAGGGGGCCGGATGAAAAACTGTTTTTT.

CDR3 loop: CSVAGTGYQHYGYTF. The CDR3 DNA follows: TGCAGCGTTGCCGGGACAGGGTATCAGCACTATGGCTACACCTTC. The chain has TRBV29-1 and TRBJ1-2, with 9 bases matching TRBD1. The V gene end was trimmed by 4 bases and the J gene end by 3 bases; junction bases not matched to a gene: 9. Germline V gene data show CDR1 as SQVTM and CDR2 as ANQGSEA. This CDR3 spans 15 amino acids.

This clone was detected once. J is TRBJ2-7 and V is TRBV11-3; 7 bases line up with TRBD2. CDR1 and CDR2 from the germline V gene are SGHNT and YENEEA. The CDR3 runs to 13 residues. Germline trimming cut 5 bases from V and 6 bases from J; bases unmatched to any gene: 7. In DNA, the CDR3 is TGTGCCAGCAGCCCTACGGGGGGTGCCGAGCAGTACTTC. This codes for CASSPTGGAEQYF.

V is TRBV30 and J is TRBJ1-1; tentative D call: TRBD1 (5 bases). Germline assignment: CDR1 GTSNPN and CDR2 SVGIG (reference sequence). Trimming removed 0 bases from V and 0 bases from J, with 8 bases in between. The CDR3 is 14 residues long. The CDR3 loop is CAWSVREMNTEAFF. The CDR3 DNA reads TGTGCCTGGAGTGTCAGGGAGATGAACACTGAAGCTTTCTTT.

The chain combines TRBV11-3 with TRBJ2-2; perhaps TRBD2 as D (7 bases). Trimming left V 5 bases short and J 1 base short, with 11 bases between. From germline, CDR1 is SGHNT and CDR2 YENEEA. This CDR3 comprises 15 residues. The CDR3 bases are TGTGCCAGCAGCCCCGGGGGGCTGAACACCGGGGAGCTGTTTTTT. Encoded protein: CASSPGGLNTGELFF.

The rearrangement joins TRBV15 to TRBJ2-7; D perhaps matches TRBD1 (5 bases). The CDR3 runs 15 residues. From germline, CDR1 is LNHNV and CDR2 YYDKDF (reference sequence). Trimming shortened V by 5 bases and J by 2 bases, and 16 bases separated the two germline ends. The CDR3: CATSHGREPPYEQYF. The CDR3 nucleotides are TGTGCCACCAGCCACGGCAGGGAACCCCCCTACGAGCAGTACTTC.

The chain recombines TRBV19 with TRBJ1-1; D gene ambiguous. Trimming took 1 base from V and 0 from J, leaving 12 bases between them. CDR1 LNHDA and CDR2 SQIVND come from the germline V gene (reference sequence). There are 16 residues in the CDR3. The CDR3, as DNA: TGTGCCAGTAGTATAGGACTCAATCTCATGAACACTGAAGCTTTCTTT. Its translation: CASSIGLNLMNTEAFF.

The chain combines TRBV14 with TRBJ1-4; TRBD1 agrees at 9 bases. Germline assignment: CDR1 SGHDN and CDR2 FVKESK. The CDR3 has 15 residues. J lost 5 bases, V lost 2 bases, and 3 bases had no gene match. Written as DNA, the CDR3 is TGTGCCAGCAGCCAAATGACAGGGGGAAATGAAAAACTGTTTTTT. This translates into CASSQMTGGNEKLFF. The full variable domain, with the rest looked up from reference TRBV14 and TRBJ1-4, is EAGVTQFPSHSVIEKGQTVTLRCDPISGHDNLYWYRRVMGKEIKFLLHFVKESKQDESGMPNNRFLAERTGGTYSTLKVQPAELEDSGVYFCASSQMTGGNEKLFFGSGTQLSVL.

This rearrangement joins TRBV5-1 to TRBJ2-3; 11 bases map to TRBD2. The germline gives CDR1 SGHRS, CDR2 YFSETQ. V gave up 0 bases and J gave up 5 bases; unmatched junction bases: 5. This CDR3 contains 16 residues. The DNA for the CDR3 is TGCGCCAGCAGCTTGGCGCTAGCGGGGGGCGGAGATACGCAGTATTTT. It specifies CASSLALAGGGDTQYF.

The chain joins TRBV18 to TRBJ1-2, with TRBD1 matching over 7 bases. Germline trimming cut 3 bases from V and 8 bases from J; bases unmatched to any gene: 9. The CDR3 has 14 residues. Germline V gene data show CDR1 as KGHSH and CDR2 as LQKENI. The CDR3 DNA is TGTGCCAGCTCACCCACAAGAGGGGGCGAGGGCTACACCTTC. Its translation is CASSPTRGGEGYTF.

CDR3 protein: CASSPQRGPLMDTQYF. CDR3 sequence (DNA): TGTGCCAGCTCACCACAGCGGGGGCCCCTCATGGATACGCAGTATTTT. The chain employs TRBV18 and TRBJ2-3; 8 bases match TRBD2. CDR3 length: 16 residues. Germline-derived CDR1 and CDR2 are KGHSH and LQKENI. Unmatched junction bases numbered 9, after V lost 1 base and J lost 6 bases.

The rearrangement joins TRBV6-5 to TRBJ2-7; 7 positions match TRBD1. This CDR3 is 14 amino acids long. V gave up 5 bases and J gave up 4 bases; unmatched junction bases: 8. From germline, CDR1 is MNHEY and CDR2 SVGAGI. DNA for the CDR3: TGTGCCAGCAGTCCGGGGACAGCATTTTACGAGCAGTACTTC. Protein product: CASSPGTAFYEQYF.

J is TRBJ2-5 and V is TRBV18, with D possibly TRBD2 on 6 matching bases. Germline V gene data show CDR1 as KGHSH and CDR2 as LQKENI. The CDR3 covers 14 residues. V lost 5 bases and J 2 bases, leaving 12 bases between the germline ends. The CDR3 loop is CASSFRDSQETQYF. For the CDR3, the DNA is TGTGCCAGCTCATTTAGGGACTCACAAGAGACCCAGTACTTC.

The DNA of the CDR3 is TGTGCCAGCAGCTTAGGAGGGGCAAATACGCAGTATTTT. The encoded protein is CASSLGGANTQYF. This chain connects TRBV7-2 to TRBJ2-3; D might be TRBD1 or TRBD2, each matching 5 bases. The ends were cut back, 1 base at V and 7 bases at J, with 9 bases in the middle. Per germline, CDR1 SGHTA and CDR2 FQGNSA. CDR3 length: 13 amino acids.

The CDR3, as DNA: TGTGCCAGCAGTGTTTCTTTAGGCAGTTTCGCTTTCTTT. It encodes CASSVSLGSFAFF. V usage is TRBV2 and J usage is TRBJ1-1; no reliable D call. This CDR3 has 13 residues. V dropped 4 bases and J dropped 11 bases, with 17 bases sitting between them. CDR1 is SNHLY and CDR2 is FYNNEI in the germline V gene. The full variable domain, in which reference TRBV2 and TRBJ1-1 provide the parts outside the CDR3, is EPEVTQTPSHQVTQMGQEVILRCVPISNHLYFYWYRQILGQKVEFLVSFYNNEISEKSEIFDDQFSVERPDGSNFTLKIRSTKLEDSAMYFCASSVSLGSFAFFGQGTRLTVV.

This clone showed up just once. The rearrangement links TRBV29-1 to TRBJ2-7; possible D gene TRBD2, 5 bases. The CDR3 runs to 13 residues. CDR1 and CDR2 from the germline V gene are SQVTM and ANQGSEA. V lost 7 bases to trimming and J lost 2 bases, with 15 bases between them. CDR3 region: CSAERDGTYEQYF. DNA of the CDR3: TGCAGCGCAGAAAGAGACGGGACCTACGAGCAGTACTTC.

This chain connects TRBV7-6 to TRBJ2-3; maybe TRBD1 (7 bases). CDR3 size: 15 residues. CDR1 is SGHVS, CDR2 FNYEAQ, per germline. V lost 4 bases and J lost 2, with 13 bases in between. The CDR3 DNA sequence: TGTGCCAGCAGCTCAGACAGGGAGGTCACAGATACGCAGTATTTT. Translation gives CASSSDREVTDTQYF.

The chain recombines TRBV14 with TRBJ1-2; perhaps TRBD1 as D (6 bases). Germline V gives CDR1 SGHDN, CDR2 FVKESK. The CDR3 consists of 16 residues. V was cut by 0 bases and J by 6 bases, with 17 bases left in between. The CDR3 coding sequence is TGTGCCAGCAGCCAAGATTGGGCCCCAGGGGACCATGGCTACACCTTC. This translates into CASSQDWAPGDHGYTF.

V gene TRBV9 combines with J gene TRBJ2-7; either TRBD1 or TRBD2 may supply D (5 bases each). Germline CDR1 reads SGDLS; CDR2 reads YYNGEE. Trimming removed 4 bases from V and 5 bases from J, with 16 bases in between. This CDR3 region has 14 residues. The CDR3 sequence: CASSPGSRENEQYF. Here the CDR3 DNA reads TGTGCCAGCAGCCCAGGGAGTAGGGAGAACGAGCAGTACTTC.

The V and J genes are TRBV19 and TRBJ2-2; 7 bases map to TRBD1. Losses at the gene ends were 3 bases for V and 2 bases for J; bases not matched to a gene: 12. This CDR3 comprises 18 residues. Looked up from germline, CDR1 is LNHDA and CDR2 is SQIVND (reference sequence). The CDR3, as DNA: TGTGCCAGTAGTATGTCCTGGGACAGCGTCCTTAACACCGGGGAGCTGTTTTTT. Translated, it gives CASSMSWDSVLNTGELFF.

This clone was picked up a small number of times. This chain connects TRBV19 to TRBJ2-7, with 9 positions matching TRBD1. Germline values: CDR1 LNHDA, CDR2 SQIVND (reference sequence). V gave up 1 base and J gave up 1 base; unmatched junction bases: 2. The CDR3 has 15 residues. The CDR3 protein is CASSIVGTGSYEQYF. The CDR3, as DNA: TGTGCCAGTAGTATAGTAGGGACAGGGTCCTACGAGCAGTACTTC.